This TCR beta chain was recorded in a study of T-cell reconstitution after alpha-beta-depleted transplantation in children. Researchers prepared the TCRbeta library using unique molecular identifiers, the study reports. MiXCR, run by TCRdb on the PCR reads, gives a single entry per CDR3 protein. The profile shows around 500,000 distinct CDR3 sequences, under 15% of them singletons. The CDR3 is 14 amino acids. V was pared by 6 bases and J by 2 bases, with 10 bases between. Per the germline V gene, CDR1 is MRHNA and CDR2 is SNTAGT. This clonotype showed up just a few times. J is TRBJ2-2 and V is TRBV6-4, with D perhaps matching TRBD1 (6 bases). Sample: PBMCs from the stem cell graft donor, taken from the stem cell graft. This TCR was recovered from a human donor who donated a stem cell graft to a child with combined immunodeficiency. The CDR3: CASRDRLNTGELFF. CDR3 bases: TGTGCCAGCAGAGACAGGTTAAACACCGGGGAGCTGTTTTTT.